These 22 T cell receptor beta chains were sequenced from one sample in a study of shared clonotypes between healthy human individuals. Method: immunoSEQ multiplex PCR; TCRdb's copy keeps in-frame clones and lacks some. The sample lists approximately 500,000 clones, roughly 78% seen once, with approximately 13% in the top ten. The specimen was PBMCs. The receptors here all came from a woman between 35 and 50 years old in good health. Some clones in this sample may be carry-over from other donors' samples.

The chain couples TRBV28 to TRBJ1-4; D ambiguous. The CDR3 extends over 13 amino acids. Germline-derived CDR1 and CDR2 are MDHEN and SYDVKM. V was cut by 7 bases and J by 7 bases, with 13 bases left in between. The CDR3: CASTAPWAEKLFF. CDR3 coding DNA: TGTGCCAGCACGGCCCCCTGGGCTGAAAAACTGTTTTTT.

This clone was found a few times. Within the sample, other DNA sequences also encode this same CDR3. The CDR3 sequence is CAISESRESNYGYTF. The CDR3 DNA reads as TGTGCCATCAGTGAGTCTAGGGAGTCTAACTATGGCTACACCTTC. This chain joins TRBV10-3 and TRBJ1-2; no clear D. Germline CDR1 is ENHRY and CDR2 is SYGVKD. Between the trimmed V and J ends, which lost 0 bases and 0 bases, there was a span of 8 bases. The CDR3 covers 15 residues.

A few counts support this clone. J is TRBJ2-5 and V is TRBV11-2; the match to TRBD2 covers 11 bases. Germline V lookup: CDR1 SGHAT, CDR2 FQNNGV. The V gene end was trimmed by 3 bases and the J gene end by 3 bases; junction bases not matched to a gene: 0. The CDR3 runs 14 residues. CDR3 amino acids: CASSLGLAEETQYF. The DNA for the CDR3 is TGTGCCAGCAGCTTGGGACTAGCGGAAGAGACCCAGTACTTC.

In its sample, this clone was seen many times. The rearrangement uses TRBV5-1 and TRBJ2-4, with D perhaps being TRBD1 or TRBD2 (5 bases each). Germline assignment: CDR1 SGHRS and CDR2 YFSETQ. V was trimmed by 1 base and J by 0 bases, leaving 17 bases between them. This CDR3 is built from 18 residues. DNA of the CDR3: TGCGCCAGCAGCTTGTACGGGGCCGGAATGGAAGCCAAAAACATTCAGTACTTC. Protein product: CASSLYGAGMEAKNIQYF.

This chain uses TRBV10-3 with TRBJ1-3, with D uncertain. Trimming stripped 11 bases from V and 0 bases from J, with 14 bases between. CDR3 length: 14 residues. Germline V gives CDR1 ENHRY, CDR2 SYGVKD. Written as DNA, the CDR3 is TGTGCCGCCAAGAGCGGGAACTCTGGAAACACCATATATTTT. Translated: CAAKSGNSGNTIYF.

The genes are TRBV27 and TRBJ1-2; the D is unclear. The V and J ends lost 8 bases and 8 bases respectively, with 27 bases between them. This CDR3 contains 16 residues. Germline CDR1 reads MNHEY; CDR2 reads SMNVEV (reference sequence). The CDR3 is CASSRRRSARGEGYTF. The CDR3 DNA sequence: TGTGCCAGCTCTAGACGCCGTTCAGCCCGCGGGGAAGGCTACACCTTC.

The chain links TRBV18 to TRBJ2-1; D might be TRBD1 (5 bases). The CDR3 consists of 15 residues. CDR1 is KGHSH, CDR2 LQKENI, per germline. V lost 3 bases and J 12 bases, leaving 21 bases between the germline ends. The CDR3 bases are TGTGCCAGCTCACCCTACTCACAACAGGATCAGGGGCAGTTCTTC. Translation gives CASSPYSQQDQGQFF.

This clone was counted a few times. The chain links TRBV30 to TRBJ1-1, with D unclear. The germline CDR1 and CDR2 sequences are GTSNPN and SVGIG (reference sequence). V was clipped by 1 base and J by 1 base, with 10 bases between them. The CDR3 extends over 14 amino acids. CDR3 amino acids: CAWSAGQPNTEAFF. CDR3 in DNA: TGTGCCTGGAGTGCTGGTCAGCCGAACACTGAAGCTTTCTTT.

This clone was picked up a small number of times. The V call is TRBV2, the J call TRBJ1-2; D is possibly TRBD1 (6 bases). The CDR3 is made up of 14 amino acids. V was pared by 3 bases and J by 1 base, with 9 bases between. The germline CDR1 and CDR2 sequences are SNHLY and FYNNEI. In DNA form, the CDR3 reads TGTGCCAGCAGTGACGAGGGGGTTAACTATGGCTACACCTTC. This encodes CASSDEGVNYGYTF.

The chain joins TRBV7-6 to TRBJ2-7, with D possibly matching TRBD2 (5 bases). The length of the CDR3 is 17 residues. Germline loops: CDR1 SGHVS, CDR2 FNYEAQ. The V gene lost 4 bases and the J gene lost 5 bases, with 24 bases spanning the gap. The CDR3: CASSSIIGVNEKDEQYF. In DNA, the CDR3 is TGTGCCAGCAGCTCCATTATCGGGGTAAACGAAAAGGACGAGCAGTACTTC.

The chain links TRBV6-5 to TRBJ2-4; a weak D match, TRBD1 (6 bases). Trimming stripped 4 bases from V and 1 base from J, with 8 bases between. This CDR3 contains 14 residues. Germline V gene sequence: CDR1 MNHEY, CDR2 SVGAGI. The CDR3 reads CASSFDRAKNIQYF. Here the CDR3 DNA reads TGTGCCAGCAGTTTCGACAGGGCCAAAAACATTCAGTACTTC.

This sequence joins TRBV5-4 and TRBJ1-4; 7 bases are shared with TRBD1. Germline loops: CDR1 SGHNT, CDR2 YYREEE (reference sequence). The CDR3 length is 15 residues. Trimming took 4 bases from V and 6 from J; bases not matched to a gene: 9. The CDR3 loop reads CASSQRTGLDEKLFF. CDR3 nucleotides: TGTGCCAGCAGCCAAAGGACAGGTCTGGATGAAAAACTGTTTTTT.

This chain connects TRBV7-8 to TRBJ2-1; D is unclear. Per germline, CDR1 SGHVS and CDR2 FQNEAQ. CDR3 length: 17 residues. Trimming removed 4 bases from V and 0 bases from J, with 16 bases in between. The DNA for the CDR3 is TGTGCCAGCAGCTGGCCTCAAGGTAAGAGCTCCTACAATGAGCAGTTCTTC. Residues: CASSWPQGKSSYNEQFF.

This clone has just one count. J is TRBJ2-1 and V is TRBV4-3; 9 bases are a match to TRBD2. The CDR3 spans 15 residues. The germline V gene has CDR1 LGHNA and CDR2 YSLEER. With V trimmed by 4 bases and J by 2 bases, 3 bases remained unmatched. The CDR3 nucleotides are TGCGCCAGCAGCCCTCTAGCGGGGACCTACAATGAGCAGTTCTTC. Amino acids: CASSPLAGTYNEQFF.

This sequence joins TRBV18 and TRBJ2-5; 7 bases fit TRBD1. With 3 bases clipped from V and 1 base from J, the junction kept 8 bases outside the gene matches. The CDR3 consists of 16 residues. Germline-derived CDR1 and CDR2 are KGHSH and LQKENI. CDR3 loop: CASSPIPRTGQETQYF. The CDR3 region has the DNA TGTGCCAGCTCACCTATACCTAGGACAGGCCAAGAGACCCAGTACTTC.

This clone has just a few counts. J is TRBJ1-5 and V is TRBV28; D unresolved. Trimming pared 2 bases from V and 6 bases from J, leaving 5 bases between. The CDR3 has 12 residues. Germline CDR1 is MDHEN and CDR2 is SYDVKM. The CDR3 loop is CASSLSFQPQHF. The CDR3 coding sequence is TGTGCCAGCAGTTTAAGTTTTCAGCCCCAGCATTTT.

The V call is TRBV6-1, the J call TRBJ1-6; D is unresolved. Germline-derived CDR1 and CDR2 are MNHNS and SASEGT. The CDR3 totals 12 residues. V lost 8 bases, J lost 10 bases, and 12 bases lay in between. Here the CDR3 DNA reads TGTGCCAGCGGTTGGTTGGAATCACCCCTCCACTTT. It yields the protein CASGWLESPLHF.

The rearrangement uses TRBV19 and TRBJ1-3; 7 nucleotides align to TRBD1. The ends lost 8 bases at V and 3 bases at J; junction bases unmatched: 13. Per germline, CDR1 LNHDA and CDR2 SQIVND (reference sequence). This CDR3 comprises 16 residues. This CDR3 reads CASAQGVEAFGNTIYF. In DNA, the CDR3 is TGTGCCAGTGCTCAGGGGGTTGAAGCGTTTGGAAACACCATATATTTT.

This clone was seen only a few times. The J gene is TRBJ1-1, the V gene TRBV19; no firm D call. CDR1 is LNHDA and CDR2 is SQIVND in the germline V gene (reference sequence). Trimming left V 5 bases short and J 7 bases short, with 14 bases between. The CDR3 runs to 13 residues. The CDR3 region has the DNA TGTGCCAGTAGTCGGGAGACGGTGGTTGAAGCTTTCTTT. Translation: CASSRETVVEAFF.

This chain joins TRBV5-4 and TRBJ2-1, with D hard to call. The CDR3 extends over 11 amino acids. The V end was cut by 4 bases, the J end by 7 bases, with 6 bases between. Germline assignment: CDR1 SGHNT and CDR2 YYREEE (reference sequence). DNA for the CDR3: TGTGCCAGCAGCCGCAATAATGAGCAGTTCTTC. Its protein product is CASSRNNEQFF.

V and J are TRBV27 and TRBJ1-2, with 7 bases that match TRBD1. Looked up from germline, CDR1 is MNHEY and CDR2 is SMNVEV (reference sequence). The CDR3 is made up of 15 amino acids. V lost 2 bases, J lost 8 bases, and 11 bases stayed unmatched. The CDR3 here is CASSLRYRGGGGYTF. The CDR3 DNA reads TGTGCCAGCAGTTTAAGGTACAGGGGAGGAGGGGGCTACACCTTC.

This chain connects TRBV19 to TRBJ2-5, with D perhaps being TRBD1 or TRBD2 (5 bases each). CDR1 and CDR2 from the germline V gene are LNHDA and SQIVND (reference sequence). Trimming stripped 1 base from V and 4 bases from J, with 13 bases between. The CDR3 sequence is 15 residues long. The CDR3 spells CASSIAGLGGETQYF. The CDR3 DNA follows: TGTGCCAGTAGTATAGCAGGGCTTGGAGGAGAGACCCAGTACTTC.